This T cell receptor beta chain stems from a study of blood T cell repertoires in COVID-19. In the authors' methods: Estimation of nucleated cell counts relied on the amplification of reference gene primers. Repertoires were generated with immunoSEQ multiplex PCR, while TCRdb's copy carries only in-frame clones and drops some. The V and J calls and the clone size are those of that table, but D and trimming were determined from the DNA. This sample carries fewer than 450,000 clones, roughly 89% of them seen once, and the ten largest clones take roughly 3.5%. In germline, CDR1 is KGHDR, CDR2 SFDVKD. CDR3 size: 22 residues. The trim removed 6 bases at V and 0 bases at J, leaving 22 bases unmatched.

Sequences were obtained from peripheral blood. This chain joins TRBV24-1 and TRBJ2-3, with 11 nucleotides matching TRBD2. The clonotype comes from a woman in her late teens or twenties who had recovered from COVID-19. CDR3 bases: TGTGCCACCAGTCGCGCGACTAGCGGGACTAGCCCTGATACCCGCAGCACAGATACGCAGTATTTT. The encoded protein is CATSRATSGTSPDTRSTDTQYF.